This paragraph covers one T cell receptor beta chain sequence. Its specificity is not known. This sample was taken from a study of blood T cells in healthy people across ages. Overall study: Template-switching capture recovered about one barcoded beta molecule per two T cells.

The V gene end was trimmed by 5 bases and the J gene end by 5 bases; junction bases not matched to a gene: 4. Germline V gene data show CDR1 as SGHVS and CDR2 as FNYEAQ. The length of the CDR3 is 14 residues. Primed by a sample-barcoded 5' primer and a J-beta primer mix, a second PCR proceeded for roughly 7 to 11 cycles. Each CDR3 protein is one row after TCRdb ran MiXCR on the 5' RACE reads. The sample lists about 580,000 distinct CDR3 sequences; around half were seen once. Notes on the study in general: No one knew whether donors had CMV, which possibly confounded expanded clonotype changes. A roughly linear fall in TCR beta diversity per million T cells was seen with increasing age.

This receptor was obtained from a man of 80 years or more in good health. Sequenced input: blood. The chain uses TRBV7-6 and TRBJ2-2, with TRBD1 matching over 8 bases. The CDR3 is CASSRDRLTGELFF. The CDR3 DNA sequence: TGTGCCAGCAGCCGGGACAGGCTAACCGGGGAGCTGTTTTTT.